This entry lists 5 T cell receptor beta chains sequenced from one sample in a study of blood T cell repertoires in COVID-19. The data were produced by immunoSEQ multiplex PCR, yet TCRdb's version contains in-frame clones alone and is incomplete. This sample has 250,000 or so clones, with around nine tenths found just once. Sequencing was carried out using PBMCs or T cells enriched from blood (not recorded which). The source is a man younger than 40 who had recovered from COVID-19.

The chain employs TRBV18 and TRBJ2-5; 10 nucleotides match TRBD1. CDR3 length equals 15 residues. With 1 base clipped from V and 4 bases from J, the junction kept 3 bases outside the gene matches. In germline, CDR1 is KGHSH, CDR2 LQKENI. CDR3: CASSPLRDRGETQYF. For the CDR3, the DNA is TGTGCCAGCTCACCACTCCGGGACAGGGGAGAGACCCAGTACTTC.

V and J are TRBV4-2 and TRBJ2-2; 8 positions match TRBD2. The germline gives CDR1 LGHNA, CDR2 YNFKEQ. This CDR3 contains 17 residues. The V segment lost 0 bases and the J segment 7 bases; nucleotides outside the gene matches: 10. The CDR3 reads CASSQEEAGVFIGELFF. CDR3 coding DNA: TGTGCCAGCAGCCAAGAGGAAGCGGGGGTATTTATCGGGGAGCTGTTTTTT.

The CDR3 protein is CASSPDPSGPLEQYF. DNA of the CDR3: TGTGCCAGTAGTCCCGACCCCTCGGGTCCCCTCGAGCAGTACTTC. The V and J genes are TRBV19 and TRBJ2-7; D uncertain. Germline CDR1 LNHDA, CDR2 SQIVND (reference sequence). The CDR3 length is 15 residues. With 5 bases removed from V and 6 bases from J, the gap between germline ends came to 20 bases.

The CDR3 DNA reads TGTGCCAGCAGTACTATAGCGGACCCCACAGATACGCAGTATTTT. Protein sequence: CASSTIADPTDTQYF. The chain combines TRBV28 with TRBJ2-3; tentatively, D is TRBD2 (6 bases). V was cut by 5 bases and J by 2 bases, with 14 bases left in between. CDR1 MDHEN and CDR2 SYDVKM come from the germline V gene. CDR3 length equals 15 residues.

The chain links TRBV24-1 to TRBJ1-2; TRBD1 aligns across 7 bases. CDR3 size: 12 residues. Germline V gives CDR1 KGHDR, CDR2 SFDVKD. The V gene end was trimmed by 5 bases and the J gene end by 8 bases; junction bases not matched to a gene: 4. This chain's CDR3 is CATSASGGGYTF. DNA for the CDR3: TGTGCCACCAGTGCCTCAGGGGGGGGCTACACCTTC.